This entry lists 31 T cell receptor beta chains sequenced from one sample in a study of tumor-infiltrating lymphocytes in glioblastoma multiforme. TCRB libraries came from RNA via three nested multiplex PCR rounds. TCRdb reanalysed the multiplex PCR reads using MiXCR and keeps one entry per CDR3 protein. The data contain 25,000 to 35,000 distinct CDR3 sequences, about 58% of them singletons. The sequenced material came from brain tumor tissue. These TCRs come from a male donor with glioblastoma.

Concerning this clonotype itself: A much larger clonotype is one base distant, so this may be a read error. This sequence joins TRBV5-1 and TRBJ2-5, with D unclear. The CDR3 sequence is 17 residues long. The germline V gene has CDR1 SGHRS and CDR2 YFSETQ. Between the trimmed V and J ends, which lost 6 bases and 4 bases, there was a span of 25 bases. CDR3 coding DNA: TGCGCCAGCACCGAAAGTCTCTACCCGTGGGGTGGAGAGACCCAGTACTTC. The encoded protein is CASTESLYPWGGETQYF.

This clonotype was counted at least ten times. This may come from a read error, since a much larger clone is one base off. The chain employs TRBV20-1 and TRBJ2-5; 10 bases are shared with TRBD2. The germline CDR1 and CDR2 sequences are DFQATT and SNEGSKA (reference sequence). The CDR3 totals 14 residues. Trimming took 2 bases from V and 9 from J; bases not matched to a gene: 9. For the CDR3, the DNA is TGCAGTGCTAGACCACTAGCGGGAACCGAGGCCCAGTACTTC. Translating it yields CSARPLAGTEAQYF.

This clonotype is termed medium-sized (0.01 to 0.1%). V and J are TRBV11-2 and TRBJ2-5; possibly TRBD2 for D (6 bases). Germline CDR1 and CDR2: SGHAT and FQNNGV. Deletions cut 9 bases from V and 7 bases from J, with 15 bases between. The CDR3 contains 12 residues. The CDR3 nucleotides are TGTGCCAGTGGGGTCGGGGGAGGGACCCAGTACTTC. Translating gives CASGVGGGTQYF.

The chain links TRBV10-3 to TRBJ2-3, with D unresolved. Looked up from germline, CDR1 is ENHRY and CDR2 is SYGVKD. The ends were cut back, 7 bases at V and 5 bases at J, with 25 bases in the middle. The CDR3 length is 17 residues. The CDR3 protein is CAIKGSSGGRTRDTQYF. The CDR3 DNA is TGTGCCATCAAAGGTTCAAGTGGTGGAAGGACCAGAGATACGCAGTATTTT.

The V gene is TRBV6-5, the J gene TRBJ2-5, with D uncertain. Germline V gene lookup returns CDR1 MNHEY and CDR2 SVGAGI. Trimming removed 4 bases at V and 6 bases at J, with 12 bases between. The CDR3 has 13 amino acids. CDR3 sequence reads: CASSSISLKTQYF. The DNA of the CDR3 is TGTGCCAGCAGTTCCATCAGCTTGAAGACCCAGTACTTC.

About this clonotype itself: A much larger clone lies a single base off, so this may be a read error. The genes are TRBV24-1 and TRBJ2-5, with 8 bases that match TRBD1. Germline V gene lookup returns CDR1 KGHDR and CDR2 SFDVKD. The trim removed 9 bases at V and 4 bases at J, leaving 9 bases unmatched. The CDR3 covers 14 residues. This CDR3 is CATGPSTGVETQYF. DNA for the CDR3: TGTGCCACCGGTCCCTCGACAGGGGTAGAGACCCAGTACTTC.

This clonotype was detected only a few times. The germline gene is not matched at one end of the junction; a read error may be the cause. The CDR3 DNA reads TGCAGTGCTGGAGAAGGGGCAGGGGGCGAGCACCAGCATTTT. This encodes CSAGEGAGGEHQHF. The gene calls are TRBV20-1 and TRBJ1-5; 8 bases line up with TRBD1. Germline V lookup: CDR1 DFQATT, CDR2 SNEGSKA (reference sequence). This CDR3 has 14 amino acids.

This clonotype was seen only once. The junction departs from the called germline gene at one end, perhaps through a read error. The chain couples TRBV19 to TRBJ2-1; 9 nucleotides agree with TRBD2. CDR1 is LNHDA, CDR2 SQIVND, per germline (reference sequence). The CDR3 contains 17 residues. The DNA of the CDR3 is TGTGCCAGTAGTATATCTACTAGCGGGCGGTCCTATAATGAGCAGTTCTTC. Translating it yields CASSISTSGRSYNEQFF. The full variable domain, completed using reference TRBV19 and TRBJ2-1, is DGGITQSPKYLFRKEGQNVTLSCEQNLNHDAMYWYRQDPGQGLRLIYYSQIVNDFQKGDIAEGYSVSREKKESFPLTVTSAQKNPTAFYLCASSISTSGRSYNEQFFGPGTRLTVL.

Of note for this clonotype: This may be a read error: a much more frequent sequence differs by one nucleotide. Given the absence of the conserved phenylalanine or tryptophan at the CDR3 end, a read error is likely. This chain joins TRBV5-1 and TRBJ2-1; a possible D gene is TRBD2 (5 bases). The CDR3 covers 14 residues. Trimming pared 4 bases from V and 6 bases from J, leaving 14 bases between. The germline CDR1 and CDR2 sequences are SGHRS and YFSETQ. The CDR3 DNA sequence: TGCGCCAGCAGCCCTCGGGGTGAATTCAATGAGCAGTTCTTA. Translated: CASSPRGEFNEQFL.

This clonotype was detected once. The CDR3 spells CASSGEGAREKLFF. CDR3 DNA sequence: TGCGCCAGCAGTGGGGAGGGAGCGCGTGAAAAACTGTTTTTT. The chain uses TRBV10-2 and TRBJ1-4; D unresolved. Trimming removed 4 bases from V and 7 bases from J, with 13 bases in between. The germline gives CDR1 WSHSY, CDR2 SAAADI. There are 14 residues in the CDR3.

Within the sample, this clonotype is medium-sized (0.01 to 0.1%). This chain joins TRBV24-1 and TRBJ2-2, with TRBD2 matching 7 bases. The CDR3 sequence is 15 residues long. From germline, CDR1 is KGHDR and CDR2 SFDVKD. Trimming took 9 bases from V and 4 from J; bases not matched to a gene: 10. The CDR3 spells CATESREGPTGELFF. In nucleotides, the CDR3 is TGTGCCACCGAATCTAGGGAGGGACCCACCGGGGAGCTGTTTTTT.

The gene calls are TRBV18 and TRBJ2-5; 7 bases match TRBD1. The CDR3 has 16 residues. V shed 6 bases and J 1 base; nucleotides not matched to a gene: 11. Germline V gives CDR1 KGHSH, CDR2 LQKENI. The CDR3 region has the DNA TGTGCCAGCTCCCACCCCACGACAGGGATCCAAGAGACCCAGTACTTC. This codes for CASSHPTTGIQETQYF.

This clonotype has more than one count but fewer than ten. This may arise from a read error, as a much more abundant clone is one base away. The chain links TRBV6-2 or TRBV6-3 to TRBJ1-5; 7 nucleotides align to TRBD1. Germline V CDR1 and CDR2: MNHEY, SVGEGT. The CDR3 contains 15 residues. V was pared by 5 bases and J by 6 bases, with 10 bases of the junction left unmatched. The CDR3 sequence is CASSPQGVRVQPQHF. CDR3 sequence (DNA): TGTGCCAGCAGTCCCCAGGGGGTGCGCGTTCAGCCCCAGCATTTT.

V usage is TRBV29-1 and J usage is TRBJ2-7, with D perhaps matching TRBD2 (6 bases). With 5 bases removed from V and 5 bases from J, the gap between germline ends came to 16 bases. CDR1 SQVTM and CDR2 ANQGSEA come from the germline V gene. CDR3 length equals 13 residues. As DNA, the CDR3 is TGCAGCGTTTTCCACGGGAGTCCGCACGAGCAGTACTTC. It translates to CSVFHGSPHEQYF.

This clonotype was recorded many times. This chain links TRBV20-1 with TRBJ2-1, with D tentatively TRBD2 (6 bases). CDR3 length: 15 residues. Germline loops: CDR1 DFQATT, CDR2 SNEGSKA (reference sequence). The V gene lost 0 bases and the J gene lost 0 bases, with 9 bases spanning the gap. The CDR3 DNA reads as TGCAGTGCTAGAGACCCTAGCGCCTCCTACAATGAGCAGTTCTTC. It specifies CSARDPSASYNEQFF.

This clonotype was detected many times. The chain is built from TRBV6-1 and TRBJ2-1; D gene uncertain. The V gene's germline CDR1 is MNHNS and CDR2 SASEGT. V lost 11 bases to trimming and J lost 4 bases, with 15 bases between them. CDR3 length: 13 amino acids. The CDR3 spells CAGFSLDYNEQFF. The CDR3 DNA reads as TGTGCCGGGTTTAGTCTCGATTACAATGAGCAGTTCTTC.

Of note for this clonotype: The junction departs from the called germline gene at one end, perhaps through a read error. The rearrangement links TRBV11-3 to TRBJ2-1, with D maybe TRBD2 (7 bases). The CDR3 sequence is 13 residues long. Germline CDR1 reads SGHNT; CDR2 reads YENEEA. The CDR3 protein is CASSPRGEGEHFF. In DNA form, the CDR3 reads TGTGCCAGCAGCCCGAGGGGGGAGGGCGAGCACTTCTTC.

This clonotype appeared once. This chain joins TRBV6-5 and TRBJ2-1; tentatively, D is TRBD2 (7 bases). V shed 6 bases and J shed 9 bases, with 18 bases lying between them. Germline CDR1 and CDR2: MNHEY and SVGAGI. The CDR3 is 14 amino acids. This CDR3 reads CASSPSLGGGEQFF. The CDR3 DNA follows: TGTGCCAGCAGCCCTTCACTAGGGGGGGGTGAGCAGTTCTTC.

This clonotype was counted a single time. The junction differs from germline at one of its ends, possibly a read error. V is TRBV11-2 and J is TRBJ2-7, with a tentative D call TRBD1 (6 bases). The CDR3 runs to 14 residues. Germline V gene sequence: CDR1 SGHAT, CDR2 FQNNGV. This CDR3 reads CASSLDRTDYEQCF. In DNA, the CDR3 is TGTGCCAGCAGCTTAGATCGGACAGACTACGAGCAATGCTTC.

For this clonotype: A clone one base away is much larger, so this may be a read error. The V call is TRBV5-1, the J call TRBJ2-3, with D perhaps being TRBD1 or TRBD2 (6 bases each). Germline CDR1 is SGHRS and CDR2 is YFSETQ. The CDR3 totals 13 residues. This CDR3 reads CASSEGGTGTQYF. In DNA, the CDR3 is TGCGCCAGCAGCGAGGGGGGTACAGGTACGCAGTATTTT.

V gene TRBV6-6 combines with J gene TRBJ2-1; D perhaps matches TRBD2 (5 bases). V was trimmed by 2 bases and J by 9 bases, leaving 20 bases between them. The germline gives CDR1 MNHNY, CDR2 SVGAGI (reference sequence). The CDR3 sequence is 16 residues long. The CDR3 DNA reads as TGTGCCAGCAGTTACCCTGGAGTGGACGGGAACAGTGAGCAGTTCTTC. It encodes CASSYPGVDGNSEQFF.

This clonotype turned up a few times. This clone may be a read error of a much larger clone one base away. The chain is built from TRBV5-6 and TRBJ1-1; D is undetermined. Germline loops: CDR1 SGHDT, CDR2 YYEEEE. The CDR3 has 13 residues. The CDR3 region is CVSSLGGLTEAFF. The CDR3 DNA reads TGTGTCAGCAGCTTGGGAGGGCTCACTGAAGCTTTCTTT. Looking up the rest from reference TRBV5-6 and TRBJ1-1 gives the full variable domain: DAGVTQSPTHLIKTRGQQVTLRCSPKSGHDTVSWYQQALGQGPQFIFQYYEEEERQRGNFPDRFSGHQFPNYSSELNVNALLLGDSALYLCVSSLGGLTEAFFGQGTRLTVV.

As for this clonotype: Lacking the conserved final phenylalanine or tryptophan, this CDR3 likely reflects a read error. V usage is TRBV29-1 and J usage is TRBJ2-2; 8 nucleotides align to TRBD2. Trimming removed 5 bases from V and 0 bases from J; junction bases left unmatched: 2. The CDR3 has 14 amino acids. CDR1 SQVTM and CDR2 ANQGSEA come from the germline V gene. The CDR3 region has the DNA TGCAGCGTTTCAGCGGGAGCGAACACCGGGGAGCTGTTTTAT. Translated: CSVSAGANTGELFY.

This clonotype was detected only once. Germline and junction disagree at one end, which may indicate a read error. The rearrangement uses TRBV29-1 and TRBJ1-1, with unresolved D. From germline, CDR1 is SQVTM and CDR2 ANQGSEA. The CDR3 totals 14 residues. The CDR3 region has the DNA TGCAGCGTTACTACGGCAGGACTGAACGCTGAAGCTTTCTTT. This encodes CSVTTAGLNAEAFF.

At least ten counts were recorded for this clonotype. It is likely a read error, because the conserved phenylalanine at the end of the CDR3 is missing. The V and J genes are TRBV20-1 and TRBJ1-2; 7 bases are a match to TRBD1. Germline CDR1 reads DFQATT; CDR2 reads SNEGSKA (reference sequence). The J segment lost 0 bases and the V segment lost 3 bases, leaving 4 bases of the junction unmatched. The CDR3 covers 14 residues. The CDR3 sequence is CSARRDSTNYGYTS. Written as DNA, the CDR3 is TGCAGTGCTAGGCGGGACAGCACTAACTATGGCTACACCTCC.

This clonotype was seen a few times. Relative to the germline gene, one junction end is altered; a read error may explain this. The DNA of the CDR3 is TGTAGCGTAGCCGGGACTCTCACGGATACGCAGTATTTT. Translated, it gives CSVAGTLTDTQYF. The J gene is TRBJ2-3, the V gene TRBV29-1; D may be TRBD2 (6 bases). In germline, CDR1 is SQVTM, CDR2 ANQGSEA. The CDR3 has 13 residues.

This chain connects TRBV28 to TRBJ2-5; tentatively, D is TRBD2 (6 bases). This CDR3 has 16 residues. The V end was cut by 6 bases, the J end by 2 bases, with 19 bases between. Germline V CDR1 and CDR2: MDHEN, SYDVKM. In nucleotides, the CDR3 is TGTGCCAGCAGCCACCCCCTGGGACTGCGTCAAGAGACCCAGTACTTC. Protein: CASSHPLGLRQETQYF.

For this clonotype: As the CDR3 is not closed by the conserved phenylalanine or tryptophan, this likely results from a read error. V and J are TRBV6-1 and TRBJ1-3; no reliable D call. CDR3 length equals 17 residues. Germline lookup yields CDR1 MNHNS and CDR2 SASEGT. Deletions cut 2 bases from V and 0 bases from J, with 14 bases between. CDR3 coding DNA: TGTGCCAGCAGTGAACGTTTGCGGCAAGACTCTGGAAACACCATATATTCT. This sequence encodes CASSERLRQDSGNTIYS.

This chain uses TRBV20-1 with TRBJ2-1; D is uncertain. The CDR3 totals 14 residues. Germline-derived CDR1 and CDR2 are DFQATT and SNEGSKA (reference sequence). The chain's CDR3 is CTAASPRTYNEQFF. CDR3 nucleotide sequence: TGCACTGCCGCCTCCCCCCGAACCTACAATGAGCAGTTCTTC.

This clonotype is deemed medium-sized. J is TRBJ2-4 and V is TRBV6-1, with 11 bases fitting TRBD2. The CDR3 contains 14 residues. V shed 6 bases and J 5 bases; nucleotides not matched to a gene: 3. The germline gives CDR1 MNHNS, CDR2 SASEGT. The CDR3 loop reads CASRLGLAENIQYF. For the CDR3, the DNA is TGTGCCAGCAGACTGGGACTAGCGGAAAACATTCAGTACTTC.

This clonotype was picked up one time. The V gene is TRBV20-1, the J gene TRBJ2-7; 8 nucleotides match TRBD2. The germline gives CDR1 DFQATT, CDR2 SNEGSKA (reference sequence). The CDR3 totals 15 residues. Trimming cost V 1 base and J 2 bases; bases outside gene matches: 7. The CDR3 bases are TGCAGTGCTAGAGCTATTACTAGCGGTGCCTACGAGCAGTACTTC. Translating it yields CSARAITSGAYEQYF.